The 30 T cell receptor beta chains presented below share a single source sample, sequenced in a study of T-cell reconstitution after alpha-beta-depleted transplantation in children (dated by TCRdb to 2016 to 2018). Receptors were amplified or captured by PCR. TCRdb lists the instrument as Illumina HiSeq 2500. Molecular barcoding was employed in the preparation of TCR libraries, with unique molecular identifiers being used to normalize TCRbeta repertoire quantification. TCRdb trimmed public reads at Q25 via fastp, called clones via MiXCR and kept in-frame beta chains. Here each entry gathers all rows of one CDR3 protein and keeps the most common genes and DNA. Within this sample are some 400,000 distinct CDR3 sequences, with approximately 20% of them counted one time only. The top ten clonotypes cover less than 4.5% of the sample. Sequenced material: PBMCs from the stem cell graft donor, taken from the stem cell graft. The source of these receptors is a human donor who donated a stem cell graft to a child with acute myeloid leukemia.

In its sample, this clonotype was seen a few times. The genes are TRBV12-3 or TRBV12-4 and TRBJ1-4, with 9 bases that match TRBD1. The CDR3 totals 14 residues. The V and J ends lost 7 bases and 7 bases, in that order; junction bases with no gene match: 7. CDR3 in amino acids: CASIKQGAREKLFF. Written as DNA, the CDR3 is TGTGCCAGCATTAAACAGGGGGCGCGTGAAAAACTGTTTTTT.

In this sample, this clonotype turned up a few times. This chain links TRBV10-3 with TRBJ1-1; D gene unclear. The germline gives CDR1 ENHRY, CDR2 SYGVKD. V lost 4 bases, J lost 7 bases, and 10 bases lay in between. The CDR3 is 12 residues long. CDR3 coding DNA: TGTGCCATCAGTGTAACGGGAGATGAAGCTTTCTTT. This encodes CAISVTGDEAFF.

The rearrangement links TRBV5-5 to TRBJ2-4, with TRBD2 identical over 9 bases. This CDR3 contains 17 residues. Germline lookup yields CDR1 SGHKS and CDR2 YYEKEE (reference sequence). V lost 0 bases, J lost 4 bases, and 8 bases stayed unmatched. CDR3 amino acids: CASSLGYRREGKNIQYF. The CDR3 nucleotides read TGTGCCAGCAGCTTGGGTTATCGGCGGGAGGGAAAAAACATTCAGTACTTC. Full variable domain (rest looked up from reference TRBV5-5 and TRBJ2-4): DAGVTQSPTHLIKTRGQQVTLRCSPISGHKSVSWYQQVLGQGPQFIFQYYEKEERGRGNFPDRFSARQFPNYSSELNVNALLLGDSALYLCASSLGYRREGKNIQYFGAGTRLSVL.

The V and J genes are TRBV7-8 and TRBJ2-1; TRBD1 agrees at 9 bases. The CDR3 contains 16 residues. Trimming took 2 bases from V and 13 from J; bases not matched to a gene: 15. CDR1 and CDR2 (germline): SGHVS, FQNEAQ. The CDR3 protein is CASSLLNAGQGRRQFF. CDR3 nucleotides: TGTGCCAGCAGCTTACTAAACGCAGGACAGGGGCGTCGCCAGTTCTTC. Using reference TRBV7-8 and TRBJ2-1 for the parts outside the CDR3, the full variable domain is GAGVSQSPRYKVAKRGQDVALRCDPISGHVSLFWYQQALGQGPEFLTYFQNEAQLDKSGLPSDRFFAERPEGSVSTLKIQRTQQEDSAVYLCASSLLNAGQGRRQFFGPGTRLTVL.

This clonotype was recorded at least ten times. The chain has TRBV12-3 or TRBV12-4 and TRBJ2-1; 12 bases align to TRBD2. V lost 5 bases, J lost 6 bases, and 5 bases stayed unmatched. This CDR3 region has 15 residues. CDR3 DNA: TGTGCCAGCAGTCCCGCTAGCGGGAGGGCCAATGAGCAGTTCTTC. It yields the protein CASSPASGRANEQFF.

The chain has TRBV28 and TRBJ2-5, with a weak D call TRBD1 (6 bases). In germline, CDR1 is MDHEN, CDR2 SYDVKM. CDR3 length: 15 residues. Trimming pared 3 bases from V and 3 bases from J, leaving 14 bases between. CDR3 loop: CASSLDRQDKETQYF. The CDR3 region has the DNA TGTGCCAGCAGTTTGGATAGACAGGATAAAGAGACCCAGTACTTC. The complete variable domain, with remaining parts taken from reference TRBV28 and TRBJ2-5, reads DVKVTQSSRYLVKRTGEKVFLECVQDMDHENMFWYRQDPGLGLRLIYFSYDVKMKEKGDIPEGYSVSREKKERFSLILESASTNQTSMYLCASSLDRQDKETQYFGPGTRLLVL.

CDR3 coding DNA: TGTGCCAGCAGTCACCAACCTAGCGGGAGGTACAATGAGCAGTTCTTC. Translated, it gives CASSHQPSGRYNEQFF. The gene calls are TRBV5-6 and TRBJ2-1; 11 nucleotides agree with TRBD2. The CDR3 is 16 residues long. Germline loops: CDR1 SGHDT, CDR2 YYEEEE. The V segment lost 5 bases and the J segment 4 bases; nucleotides outside the gene matches: 8.

The rearrangement joins TRBV27 to TRBJ2-1; D is possibly TRBD2 (5 bases). The germline CDR1 and CDR2 sequences are MNHEY and SMNVEV (reference sequence). The CDR3 is 15 amino acids. V shed 5 bases and J shed 4 bases, with 15 bases lying between them. CDR3 nucleotides: TGTGCCAGCAGTCAGGACTGGAAACTTTACAATGAGCAGTTCTTC. Amino acids: CASSQDWKLYNEQFF.

This clonotype was counted between two and nine times. CDR3 coding DNA: TGCGCCAGCATCAGGACAGGGGGCTCCTACAATGAGCAGTTCTTC. Protein: CASIRTGGSYNEQFF. This chain connects TRBV5-1 to TRBJ2-1; 10 positions agree with TRBD1. CDR1 and CDR2 (germline): SGHRS, YFSETQ. The V gene end was trimmed by 6 bases and the J gene end by 0 bases; junction bases not matched to a gene: 3. This CDR3 has 15 amino acids.

Many counts were recorded for this clonotype. The rearrangement joins TRBV20-1 to TRBJ2-5; D is possibly TRBD1 or TRBD2 (5 bases each). Trimming took 3 bases from V and 0 from J, leaving 8 bases between them. CDR1 is DFQATT, CDR2 SNEGSKA, per germline (reference sequence). This CDR3 spans 13 amino acids. The CDR3 nucleotides are TGCAGTGCTAGGGGACCCTACCAAGAGACCCAGTACTTC. It yields the protein CSARGPYQETQYF.

This clonotype was detected ten times or more. CDR3 coding DNA: TGTGCCACCAGCTCGGCTTACGAGCAGTACTTC. Translating gives CATSSAYEQYF. This chain links TRBV27 with TRBJ2-7; D uncertain. V was pared by 10 bases and J by 4 bases, with 11 bases between. This CDR3 is 11 amino acids long. CDR1 MNHEY and CDR2 SMNVEV come from the germline V gene (reference sequence).

A few counts support this clonotype. The genes are TRBV24-1 and TRBJ1-6; D perhaps matches TRBD1 (6 bases). The CDR3 is 16 amino acids. The V gene's germline CDR1 is KGHDR and CDR2 SFDVKD. Trimming took off 4 bases at V and 10 bases at J, with 19 bases between the two ends. The CDR3 DNA reads TGTGCCACCAGTGAGGGCGTCGGGGGGCGCAGCTCACCCCTCCACTTT. As protein: CATSEGVGGRSSPLHF.

The V and J genes are TRBV15 and TRBJ1-5, with TRBD1 matching over 8 bases. V lost 1 base, J lost 7 bases, and 9 bases stayed unmatched. CDR1 is LNHNV and CDR2 is YYDKDF in the germline V gene (reference sequence). This CDR3 is 16 amino acids long. The CDR3 DNA follows: TGTGCCACCAGCAGAGTTTCGACAGGGGTCGGACAGCCCCAGCATTTT. It is translated as CATSRVSTGVGQPQHF.

This clonotype was detected a few times. This rearrangement joins TRBV29-1 to TRBJ1-1; D is possibly TRBD1 (6 bases). This CDR3 is 12 amino acids long. V lost 7 bases, J lost 1 base, and 10 bases lay in between. CDR1 is SQVTM and CDR2 is ANQGSEA in the germline V gene. CDR3 loop: CSGKTGNTEAFF. CDR3 in DNA: TGCAGCGGGAAGACAGGGAACACTGAAGCTTTCTTT.

This clonotype was observed many times. The CDR3: CASSLAGDTEAFF. CDR3 in DNA: TGTGCCAGCAGTTTAGCCGGGGACACTGAAGCTTTCTTT. V and J are TRBV12-3 or TRBV12-4 and TRBJ1-1; D gene ambiguous. The CDR3 loop spans 13 amino acids. The ends were cut back, 0 bases at V and 3 bases at J, with 5 bases in the middle.

V gene TRBV29-1 combines with J gene TRBJ2-4; no firm D call. Germline lookup yields CDR1 SQVTM and CDR2 ANQGSEA. Trimming removed 1 base at V and 0 bases at J, with 19 bases between. The CDR3 is made up of 18 amino acids. CDR3 nucleotides: TGCAGCGTTGAAGCCTTATCGCTCGACTGGACAGCCAAAAACATTCAGTACTTC. The encoded protein is CSVEALSLDWTAKNIQYF.

This clonotype has only a few counts. J is TRBJ2-7 and V is TRBV12-3 or TRBV12-4; perhaps TRBD2 as D (6 bases). Trimming pared 7 bases from V and 3 bases from J, leaving 19 bases between. The CDR3 runs to 15 residues. The chain's CDR3 is CASTEGLGPLYEQYF. For the CDR3, the DNA is TGTGCCAGCACGGAGGGCCTTGGCCCTCTCTACGAGCAGTACTTC.

This clonotype has a count of ten or more. The chain employs TRBV9 and TRBJ2-7; 9 positions agree with TRBD1. CDR3 size: 15 residues. V lost 4 bases and J lost 5; bases outside the gene matches: 10. The germline gives CDR1 SGDLS, CDR2 YYNGEE. The CDR3 region has the DNA TGTGCCAGCAGCCCAGATACAGGGGGCATGGACGAGCAGTACTTC. As protein: CASSPDTGGMDEQYF.

This rearrangement joins TRBV29-1 to TRBJ2-1; 7 bases are a match to TRBD1. The J segment lost 0 bases and the V segment lost 5 bases, leaving 7 bases of the junction unmatched. CDR1 SQVTM and CDR2 ANQGSEA come from the germline V gene. The CDR3 totals 15 residues. The CDR3 sequence is CSVPPWDSSYNEQFF. CDR3 in DNA: TGCAGCGTTCCTCCCTGGGACAGCTCCTACAATGAGCAGTTCTTC.

This clonotype was found many times. Its ends do not fully match the called genes, so a read error is possible. The gene calls are TRBV20-1 and TRBJ2-3; D perhaps matches TRBD2 (5 bases). The CDR3 runs to 17 residues. CDR1 and CDR2 from the germline V gene are DFQATT and SNEGSKA (reference sequence). CDR3 protein: CSARGWPRGKSTDTQYF. CDR3 coding DNA: TGCAGTGCTAGAGGATGGCCTCGGGGAAAGAGCACGGATACGCAGTATTTT.

The chain joins TRBV6-5 to TRBJ1-5, with D tentatively TRBD1 (5 bases). CDR3 length: 15 residues. V was trimmed by 4 bases and J by 0 bases, leaving 10 bases between them. Looked up from germline, CDR1 is MNHEY and CDR2 is SVGAGI. The CDR3 DNA follows: TGTGCCAGCAGTTGGCCGGACAATAGCAATCAGCCCCAGCATTTT. This codes for CASSWPDNSNQPQHF.

CDR3 loop: CASRPNRGHNSPLHF. The CDR3 DNA sequence: TGTGCCAGCAGACCCAACAGGGGGCACAATTCACCCCTCCACTTT. The J gene is TRBJ1-6, the V gene TRBV12-3 or TRBV12-4; 9 positions match TRBD1. The CDR3 has 15 amino acids. V dropped 6 bases and J dropped 7; count of bases not matched to a gene: 7.

The chain recombines TRBV18 with TRBJ2-1; D is perhaps TRBD1 (5 bases). Germline V gene sequence: CDR1 KGHSH, CDR2 LQKENI. Trimming took off 4 bases at V and 2 bases at J, with 18 bases between the two ends. CDR3 length: 17 residues. CDR3 protein: CASSLTIQGTPYNEQFF. Written as DNA, the CDR3 is TGTGCCAGCTCACTTACAATTCAGGGAACCCCCTACAATGAGCAGTTCTTC.

The chain carries TRBV7-9 and TRBJ2-1; 7 bases fit TRBD2. V lost 11 bases, J lost 2 bases, and 6 bases stayed unmatched. Germline CDR1 is SEHNR and CDR2 is FQNEAQ (reference sequence). The CDR3 is 13 residues long. The CDR3 DNA reads TGTGCCCCGACTAGCCTCACCTACAATGAGCAGTTCTTC. Translating gives CAPTSLTYNEQFF.

The rearrangement joins TRBV5-1 to TRBJ2-2; the D gene is possibly TRBD1 (7 bases). Germline assignment: CDR1 SGHRS and CDR2 YFSETQ. The CDR3 has 15 amino acids. Trimming left V 4 bases short and J 4 bases short, with 14 bases between. The CDR3 DNA reads as TGCGCCAGCAGCCCGGGAGACAGGGTCACCGGGGAGCTGTTTTTT. Translated, it gives CASSPGDRVTGELFF.

The gene calls are TRBV7-3 and TRBJ2-1; 13 bases align to TRBD2. Trimming at V came to 5 bases and at J to 15 bases, leaving 7 bases not matched to a gene. Germline V gene lookup returns CDR1 SGHTA and CDR2 FQGTGA. The length of the CDR3 is 13 residues. As DNA, the CDR3 is TGTGCCAGCAGCCCCGGACTAGCGGGAGTTGTGTTCTTC. It translates to CASSPGLAGVVFF.

This clonotype was seen only a few times. V and J are TRBV28 and TRBJ2-1; D is unresolved. This CDR3 is built from 14 residues. Per the germline V gene, CDR1 is MDHEN and CDR2 is SYDVKM. Trimming removed 6 bases from V and 4 bases from J, with 13 bases in between. As DNA, the CDR3 is TGTGCCAGCAGCTCTACGTCGCGGTACAATGAGCAGTTCTTC. It codes for CASSSTSRYNEQFF.

This clonotype occurred a few times. This sequence joins TRBV20-1 and TRBJ2-2; a possible D gene is TRBD1 (5 bases). V was pared by 2 bases and J by 4 bases, with 14 bases between. This CDR3 has 15 amino acids. The germline V gene has CDR1 DFQATT and CDR2 SNEGSKA (reference sequence). CDR3: CSARKLGQLTGELFF. CDR3 DNA sequence: TGCAGTGCTAGAAAGTTAGGACAACTCACCGGGGAGCTGTTTTTT.

This clonotype was seen more than once but under ten times. The CDR3 DNA is TGTGCCACCAGTGTCGGATTGAACACTGAAGCTTTCTTT. Translating it yields CATSVGLNTEAFF. The chain carries TRBV24-1 and TRBJ1-1; no clear D gene. Germline-derived CDR1 and CDR2 are KGHDR and SFDVKD. Trimming removed 5 bases from V and 0 bases from J, with 6 bases in between. This CDR3 is built from 13 residues.

This clonotype showed up many times. The chain combines TRBV29-1 with TRBJ1-1; 8 nucleotides agree with TRBD1. Germline trimming cut 1 base from V and 5 bases from J; bases unmatched to any gene: 6. The CDR3 covers 14 residues. Germline V gene lookup returns CDR1 SQVTM and CDR2 ANQGSEA. CDR3 residues: CSVEAGGMVTEAFF. CDR3 bases: TGCAGCGTTGAAGCAGGGGGCATGGTAACTGAAGCTTTCTTT. The variable domain in full, with the rest retrieved from reference TRBV29-1 and TRBJ1-1, is SAVISQKPSRDICQRGTSLTIQCQVDSQVTMMFWYRQQPGQSLTLIATANQGSEATYESGFVIDKFPISRPNLTFSTLTVSNMSPEDSSIYLCSVEAGGMVTEAFFGQGTRLTVV.